These T cell receptor beta chains were read from a single sample in a study of T cells in Graves' hyperthyroidism and ophthalmopathy. TCRdb used MiXCR to reprocess the multiplex PCR reads, holding one entry per CDR3 protein. This sample has about 560,000 distinct CDR3 sequences, with approximately 15% found just once. Sequenced input: blood. Every receptor here comes from a woman younger than 35 with Graves' hyperthyroidism. Both conserved end residues are part of each CDR3. A D gene is named only where the DNA matches it firmly. For some rows the clone size is stated as once, few or many, or as a class when expanded; others skip it.

d_gene,abundance,v_gene,j_gene,CDR3nt,CDR3aa
NA,many,TRBV28,TRBJ1-5,TGTGCCAGCAGTCACAATCAGCCCCAGCATTTT,CASSHNQPQHF
NA,NA,TRBV19,TRBJ1-3,TGTGCCAGTAGTCCCGTGGGGACGTCGGGAAACACCATATATTTT,CASSPVGTSGNTIYF
NA,many,TRBV3-1,TRBJ1-1,TGTGCCAGCAGCCAAGAGGGTCCGCAGGTCGGCACTGAAGCTTTCTTT,CASSQEGPQVGTEAFF
NA,NA,TRBV5-6,TRBJ2-5,TGTGCCAGCAGCTTGGCGGACAGTGAGACCCAGTACTTC,CASSLADSETQYF
NA,many,TRBV6-1,TRBJ1-1,TGTGCCAGCAGCGCCCCGGGACGGCACACTGAAGCTTTCTTT,CASSAPGRHTEAFF
TRBD2,many,TRBV7-2,TRBJ2-3,TGTGCCAGCAGCCCGGGACTAGCGGAAGATACGCAGTATTTT,CASSPGLAEDTQYF
TRBD2,few,TRBV2,TRBJ2-3,TGTGCCAGTTTGACTAGCGGGGGTTCAGATACGCAGTATTTT,CASLTSGGSDTQYF
TRBD2,NA,TRBV18,TRBJ2-7,TGTGCCAGCTCACCAAGTTCTAGCGGCAAGTACGAGCAGTACTTC,CASSPSSSGKYEQYF
NA,many,TRBV12-5,TRBJ1-5,TGTGCTAGTGGTTCCCCCGAGAGTGCTCAGCCCCAGCATTTT,CASGSPESAQPQHF
NA,NA,TRBV13,TRBJ2-7,TGTGCCAGCAGCACGCCCAAAAGACGCTACGAGCAGTACTTC,CASSTPKRRYEQYF
NA,few,TRBV4-1,TRBJ1-1,TGCGCCAGCAGCCCTCTCCCGAGGGACACTGAAGCTTTCTTT,CASSPLPRDTEAFF
TRBD2,many,TRBV7-9,TRBJ2-7,TGTGCCAGCAGCTTACTAGCGGGAGCCTCCTACGAGCAGTACTTC,CASSLLAGASYEQYF
TRBD1,few,TRBV28,TRBJ1-4,TGTGCCAGCAGTAGAGGGACAGCTAATGAAAAACTGTTTTTT,CASSRGTANEKLFF
TRBD2,NA,TRBV28,TRBJ2-1,TGTGCCAGCACTGAATCAATAGCGGGATTTGAGCAGTTCTTC,CASTESIAGFEQFF
TRBD1,NA,TRBV12-3/TRBV12-4,TRBJ1-3,TGTGCCAGCACCCTGGGACAGGCAGAACCTGGAAACACCATATATTTT,CASTLGQAEPGNTIYF
TRBD2,few,TRBV20-1,TRBJ2-4,TGCAGTGCTATAAGTGCGGGACTAGTGAAGAACATTCAGTACTTC,CSAISAGLVKNIQYF
TRBD2,few,TRBV19,TRBJ2-7,TGTGCCAGTAGTATGCTCCTAGCGGGACCATACGAGCAGTACTTC,CASSMLLAGPYEQYF
TRBD1,NA,TRBV19,TRBJ1-5,TGTGCCAGTAGTATACTGGGGACAGGAATGCATCAGCCCCAGCATTTT,CASSILGTGMHQPQHF
TRBD1,NA,TRBV20-1,TRBJ2-1,TGCAGTGCTAGAGAGCGGGGACAGGGGCCGAATGAGCAGTTCTTC,CSARERGQGPNEQFF
NA,NA,TRBV5-5,TRBJ2-7,TGTGCCAGCAGCTTGCGGATAGCGGACCCCTACGAGCAGTACTTC,CASSLRIADPYEQYF
NA,many,TRBV12-3/TRBV12-4,TRBJ2-7,TGTGCCAGCAGGCTGTTGGGGGGCGGCGAGCAGTACTTC,CASRLLGGGEQYF
TRBD1,NA,TRBV6-5,TRBJ2-7,TGTGCCAGCAGTTACCCACAGGGGGCGGCCCTCGAGCAGTACTTC,CASSYPQGAALEQYF
NA,few,TRBV5-8,TRBJ1-1,TGTGCCAGCAGCTTGGCCGGGGGGGGGCGCGGCACTGAAGCTTTCTTT,CASSLAGGGRGTEAFF
NA,once,TRBV7-7,TRBJ2-2,TGTGCTAGCAGCGCCCAAGCCGGGGAGCTGTTTTTT,CASSAQAGELFF
TRBD2,many,TRBV11-2,TRBJ2-3,TGTGCCAGCAGCTTTGGCGTAGCGGGAGTAGATACGCAGTATTTT,CASSFGVAGVDTQYF
TRBD1,NA,TRBV27,TRBJ2-7,TGTGCCAGCGCTCTGGACAGGGGGCGCATCACCTACGAGCAGTACTTC,CASALDRGRITYEQYF
NA,many,TRBV11-1,TRBJ1-1,TGTGCCAGCAGCTCAGACACGGGCCCGGAGGCTTTCTTT,CASSSDTGPEAFF
NA,many,TRBV2,TRBJ1-1,TGTGCCAGCAGTGAAGACAACACGAACACTGAAGCTTTCTTT,CASSEDNTNTEAFF
NA,many,TRBV7-9,TRBJ2-7,TGTGCCAGCAGCCCGCGGGGGCGAAGCGAGCAGTACTTC,CASSPRGRSEQYF
NA,NA,TRBV6-1,TRBJ2-3,TGTGCCAGCAGGGCCCTGGGGGGTAGGGAGTATTTT,CASRALGGREYF
TRBD1,NA,TRBV29-1,TRBJ2-1,TGCAGCGTTATCGGGACAGGGGTCTACAATGAGCAGTTCTTC,CSVIGTGVYNEQFF
NA,few,TRBV7-8,TRBJ2-3,TGTGCCAGCAGCTTCCTCAACACAGATACGCAGTATTTT,CASSFLNTDTQYF
TRBD1,many,TRBV10-3,TRBJ2-7,TGTGCCATCAGGACAGGGCGCGAGCAGTACTTC,CAIRTGREQYF
NA,many,TRBV3-1,TRBJ2-7,TGTGCCAGCAGCTACTACGAGCAGTACTTC,CASSYYEQYF
NA,NA,TRBV7-2,TRBJ2-5,TGTGCCAGCAGCTTACGGGTCTTCCAAGAGACCCAGTACTTC,CASSLRVFQETQYF
TRBD2,many,TRBV20-1,TRBJ2-7,TGCAGTGCTACCTCTACTAGCGGACTCTACGAGCAGTACTTC,CSATSTSGLYEQYF
NA,NA,TRBV5-1,TRBJ2-7,TGCGCCAGCAGCCGTAGACAGGGAGGGGCCGAAGAGCAGTACTTC,CASSRRQGGAEEQYF
TRBD2,many,TRBV3-1,TRBJ2-2,TGTGCCAGCAGCCCACGATGGGCGGGAGTAACCACCGGGGAGCTGTTTTTT,CASSPRWAGVTTGELFF
TRBD2,many,TRBV6-1,TRBJ2-1,TGTGCCAGCAGCTTAATTGCGGGAGGAAGGTCAAGTGAGCAGTTCTTC,CASSLIAGGRSSEQFF
TRBD2,NA,TRBV29-1,TRBJ2-7,TGCAGCGTTGAAGACACTAGCGGGGGTCCGTACGAGCAGTACTTC,CSVEDTSGGPYEQYF
NA,NA,TRBV24-1,TRBJ1-5,TGTGCCACAAGAGGACCGAGCTTGGATCAGCCCCAGCATTTT,CATRGPSLDQPQHF
NA,few,TRBV5-4,TRBJ1-1,TGTGCCAGCAGCCCGCCCGGCAGGGAGGACACTGAAGCTTTCTTT,CASSPPGREDTEAFF
NA,many,TRBV27,TRBJ2-5,TGTGCCAGCAGACTCTCCGGACAGATCCAAGAGACCCAGTACTTC,CASRLSGQIQETQYF
TRBD2,many,TRBV6-1,TRBJ2-3,TGTGCCAGCACGGCATCAGCGGGAGGAGGTGATACGCAGTATTTT,CASTASAGGGDTQYF
NA,NA,TRBV28,TRBJ2-1,TGTGCCAGCATGGCCTCCTACAATGAGCAGTTCTTC,CASMASYNEQFF
NA,few,TRBV7-2,TRBJ2-7,TGTGCCAGCAGCCAAGGGGGTCCCCCCAAATACGAGCAGTACTTC,CASSQGGPPKYEQYF
TRBD2,many,TRBV6-2/TRBV6-3,TRBJ2-1,TGTGCCAGCACACGCGGGGGTGACCCCTACAATGAGCAGTTCTTC,CASTRGGDPYNEQFF
NA,NA,TRBV25-1,TRBJ1-5,TGTGCCAGCAGTATGACGGGAAGCAATCAGCCCCAGCATTTT,CASSMTGSNQPQHF
NA,NA,TRBV7-2,TRBJ1-1,TGTGCCAGCAGCTTATGGGGAAAAGTGAACACTGAAACTTTCTTT,CASSLWGKVNTETFF
TRBD2,NA,TRBV12-3/TRBV12-4,TRBJ2-1,TGTGCCAGCAGTTTGAGACTAGCGGGAGGGTACAATGGGCAGTTCTTC,CASSLRLAGGYNGQFF
NA,NA,TRBV5-6,TRBJ2-5,TGTGCCAGCAGCTTGGCCAACAGGGAGACCCAGTACTTC,CASSLANRETQYF
TRBD1,many,TRBV3-1,TRBJ1-1,TGTGCCAGCGCGGCGGGACAGGGGAGGAGGGCTTTCTTT,CASAAGQGRRAFF
NA,NA,TRBV19,TRBJ2-1,TGTGCCAGTAGTATGGGGGCAGCCTACAATGAGCAGTTCTTC,CASSMGAAYNEQFF
NA,NA,TRBV5-6,TRBJ1-2,TGTGCCAGCAGCCCGGGACCTAAAAACTATGGCTACACCTTC,CASSPGPKNYGYTF
TRBD2,NA,TRBV3-1,TRBJ2-7,TGTGCCAGCGGGGGACTAGCGGGAGTTGAGCAGTACTTC,CASGGLAGVEQYF
NA,few,TRBV4-1,TRBJ2-1,TGCGCCAGCAGCCACCGGGACTGGGACTACAATGAGCAGTTCTTC,CASSHRDWDYNEQFF
NA,NA,TRBV7-9,TRBJ2-5,TGTGCCAGCAGCCAAGACACAGACCCGTACTTC,CASSQDTDPYF
NA,few,TRBV28,TRBJ2-7,TGTGCCAGCAGTTGGACAGTTCCCTACGAGCAGTACTTC,CASSWTVPYEQYF